This is a list of T cell receptor beta chains from one sample in a study of regulatory T cells in long-lasting Graves disease. Via MiXCR, TCRdb re-called the multiplex PCR reads, giving one row per CDR3 protein. The profile shows about 400,000 distinct CDR3 sequences, roughly a sixth of them singletons. Sequencing used peripheral blood mononuclear cells (PBMCs), obtained at new diagnosis, from a patient treated with antithyroid drugs. The receptors originated from a female donor with Graves disease. Both conserved end residues are part of each CDR3. A D gene is named only where the DNA matches it firmly. Size is stated for part of the rows, as once, few or many counts, or as a class when the clone is expanded.

clone_size	d_call	v_call	j_call	cdr3_nt	cdr3_aa
many	NA	TRBV15	TRBJ1-2	TGTGCCACCAGCAGGGGCAGGGAGACTAACTATGGCTACACCTTC	CATSRGRETNYGYTF
NA	NA	TRBV6-2/TRBV6-3	TRBJ2-7	TGTGCCAGCAGTTGGAGGGGGCAGAGCGAGCAGTACTTC	CASSWRGQSEQYF
many	NA	TRBV12-3/TRBV12-4	TRBJ2-5	TGTGCCAGCATCCCAGGGAACTGGCGGGGTCAAGAGACCCAGTACTTC	CASIPGNWRGQETQYF
NA	TRBD2	TRBV7-9	TRBJ2-2	TGTGCCAGCAGATCCACTAGCGGGGGAGCGAACACCGGGGAGCTGTTTTTT	CASRSTSGGANTGELFF
many	NA	TRBV10-1	TRBJ1-1	TGCGCCAGCAGTGAAGCGGTGGACACTGAAGCTTTCTTT	CASSEAVDTEAFF
many	NA	TRBV12-3/TRBV12-4	TRBJ1-2	TGTGCCAGCAGTTTGAAGAGGACCGCTAACTATGGCTACACCTTC	CASSLKRTANYGYTF
NA	NA	TRBV2	TRBJ1-1	TGTGCCCTCCCGGACAGCAGCGCGATCTTT	CALPDSSAIF
many	TRBD2	TRBV5-1	TRBJ2-7	TGTGCCAGCAGCTTAGCGGGGAACTCCTACGAGCAGTACTTC	CASSLAGNSYEQYF
NA	TRBD2	TRBV14	TRBJ2-7	TGTGCCAGCAGCCCTTTTGGGCTAGCGGAATCCTACGAGCAGTACTTC	CASSPFGLAESYEQYF
many	NA	TRBV20-1	TRBJ2-1	TGCAGTGCTAGAGATTGGGGGAGAGGATTATACAATGAGCAGTTCTTC	CSARDWGRGLYNEQFF
many	NA	TRBV2	TRBJ1-5	TGTGCCAGCAGTGATCTGGGGGGGTTCGGCAATCAGCCCCAGCATTTT	CASSDLGGFGNQPQHF
NA	TRBD1	TRBV10-3	TRBJ2-3	TGTGCCATCAGCGGAGTAACAGGGGCCACTTCCTCCACAGATACGCAGTATTTT	CAISGVTGATSSTDTQYF
many	NA	TRBV5-1	TRBJ2-7	TGCGCCAGCAGCTTGGACAGGGCAATCTACGAGCAGTACTTC	CASSLDRAIYEQYF
few	TRBD1	TRBV18	TRBJ2-7	TGTGCCAGCTCCCCTGACAGGGGTTTTTCCTACGAGCAGTACTTC	CASSPDRGFSYEQYF
many	NA	TRBV18	TRBJ1-1	TGTGCCAGCTCACCACCCCCCCAGACCGAAGCTTTCTTT	CASSPPPQTEAFF
many	NA	TRBV4-3	TRBJ1-4	TGCGCCAGCAGCCAATTGGGAGGGGAAAAACTGTTTTTT	CASSQLGGEKLFF
many	TRBD2	TRBV7-9	TRBJ2-7	TGTGCCAGCAGCCGGACTAGCGGGAGTTGGGAGCAGTACTTC	CASSRTSGSWEQYF
many	TRBD1	TRBV6-1	TRBJ2-7	TGTGCCAGCAGTGAAAGTGGGGACAGGTTTAACTACGAGCAGTACTTC	CASSESGDRFNYEQYF
many	NA	TRBV7-9	TRBJ1-1	TGTGCCAGCAGCTTAGGAATCGGGGAGACTGAAGCTTTCTTT	CASSLGIGETEAFF
many	TRBD2	TRBV6-9	TRBJ2-1	TGTGCCAGCAGTTCCAGGACTAGCGGGAGTGGTGAGCAGTTCTTC	CASSSRTSGSGEQFF
many	NA	TRBV20-1	TRBJ2-5	TGCAGTGCTAGTCGGCGTGCCGAAGAGACCCAGTACTTC	CSASRRAEETQYF
NA	TRBD1	TRBV10-3	TRBJ1-1	TGTGCCATCAGTGGACTGGGACAGGTTGACACTGAAGCTTTCTTT	CAISGLGQVDTEAFF
many	TRBD1	TRBV4-2	TRBJ1-6	TGTGCCAGCAGCAGGGACAGGTCTTCTTCACCCCTCCACTTT	CASSRDRSSSPLHF
many	TRBD1	TRBV12-3/TRBV12-4	TRBJ2-3	TGTGCCAGCAGTTTGGTAGGACAGGGGACAGATACGCAGTATTTT	CASSLVGQGTDTQYF
many	TRBD1	TRBV6-5	TRBJ2-5	TGTGCCAGCAGTTACGTCGGGACAGGGGGCGAGGGTAAGACCCAGTACTTC	CASSYVGTGGEGKTQYF
few	NA	TRBV7-7	TRBJ2-5	TGTGCTAGCAGCTTACAGGCGTCACTGACACAAGAGACCCAGTACTTC	CASSLQASLTQETQYF
few	TRBD1	TRBV7-9	TRBJ2-1	TGTGCCAGCAGCACCGACAGGGCTCACCATGAGCAGTTCTTC	CASSTDRAHHEQFF
many	NA	TRBV12-3/TRBV12-4	TRBJ1-2	TGTGCCAGCAGTTGGCGGTCCTGGCACGTAGAGGGTGGCTACACCTTC	CASSWRSWHVEGGYTF
NA	NA	TRBV3-1	TRBJ2-7	TGTGCCAGCAGCCCCCTCGGCCCCTCGGGCGAGCAGTACTTC	CASSPLGPSGEQYF
many	NA	TRBV20-1	TRBJ2-3	TGCAGTGCTAGAGGGCCAGTCGGGGTTGGAGATACGCAGTATTTT	CSARGPVGVGDTQYF
few	NA	TRBV27	TRBJ1-2	TGTGCCAGCACCCACACCGACGGGAACTATGGCTACACCTTC	CASTHTDGNYGYTF
many	NA	TRBV20-1	TRBJ1-4	TGCAGTGCCGCAGCTGCAACTAATGAAAAACTGTTTTTT	CSAAAATNEKLFF
many	NA	TRBV12-5	TRBJ2-7	TGTGCTAGTGGTTTGGTACCGGGTGGGGGGCTGTTCTACGAGCAGTACTTC	CASGLVPGGGLFYEQYF
many	NA	TRBV6-5	TRBJ1-1	TGTGCCAGCAGTTACGAGAAGGGAGACACTGAAGCTTTCTTT	CASSYEKGDTEAFF
NA	NA	TRBV7-2	TRBJ2-1	TGTGCCAGCAGCTTAAATAGCGGCTACAATAAGCAGTTCTTC	CASSLNSGYNKQFF
many	NA	TRBV12-3/TRBV12-4	TRBJ2-2	TGTGCCAGCAGCCAAACCTACACCGGGGAGCTGTTTTTT	CASSQTYTGELFF
many	TRBD2	TRBV7-2	TRBJ2-3	TGTGCCAGCAGCTTAAGTAGCGGGAGGGAAGATACGCAGTATTTT	CASSLSSGREDTQYF